The 17 T cell receptor beta chains in this list originate from one sample, sequenced in a study of blood T cells in healthy people across ages (dated by TCRdb to about 2015). The library was made by 5' RACE. The listed sequencing device is Illumina HiSeq 2500. The second PCR ran for about 6 to 11 cycles and used a J-beta primer mix along with a sample-barcoded 5' primer. TCRdb reprocessing: public reads trimmed at Q25 with fastp, clones called with MiXCR, in-frame beta chains kept. Under each unique CDR3 protein, matching rows form one entry showing the most common genes and DNA. The sample table contains 550,000 to 700,000 distinct CDR3 sequences; only one count was recorded for 25% to 30% of them. The ten largest clones take up 15% to 20% of the sample. The sample taken for sequencing was blood. The receptors were gathered from a woman between 70 and 85 years old in good health.

The chain links TRBV4-1 to TRBJ2-5; 9 nucleotides agree with TRBD2. Near its end, the DNA agrees better with TRBJ2-1, so the J call may be wrong. The length of the CDR3 is 16 residues. The germline gives CDR1 MGHRA, CDR2 YSYEKL. In DNA form, the CDR3 reads TGCGCCAGCAGCCTAGGTCGCGGGGGGGGCCGTGATGAGCAGTTCTTC. Its protein is CASSLGRGGGRDEQFF.

This clonotype has only a few counts. This likely comes from a read error, as the CDR3 has no conserved phenylalanine or tryptophan at its end. This chain joins TRBV12-3 or TRBV12-4 and TRBJ2-7, with unresolved D. There are 14 residues in the CDR3. The V end lost 6 bases, the J end lost 0 bases, and 12 bases lay between the germline ends. The CDR3 reads CASSPTASSYEQYL. The CDR3 DNA reads TGTGCCAGCAGCCCTACCGCCTCCTCCTACGAGCAGTACCTC.

This clonotype was seen a few times. The chain is built from TRBV11-2 and TRBJ1-4, with D perhaps TRBD1 (5 bases). CDR1 is SGHAT, CDR2 FQNNGV, per germline. V was pared by 5 bases and J by 8 bases, with 39 bases between. The CDR3 loop spans 22 amino acids. Here the CDR3 DNA reads TGTGCCAGCAGCGAAAGGGCCACGTATTCTTCCTACGAATACCGGGGGGAAGAAAAACTGTTTTTT. Translating it yields CASSERATYSSYEYRGEEKLFF.

This clonotype was counted only a few times. The chain employs TRBV20-1 and TRBJ2-5, with 9 bases lining up with TRBD1. The J call may be in error: the DNA end matches TRBJ2-7 better. The V gene's germline CDR1 is DFQATT and CDR2 SNEGSKA (reference sequence). This CDR3 is 14 amino acids long. CDR3 DNA sequence: TGCAGTGCTAGAGGCGGGACAGGGTCCTACGAGCAGTACTTC. Translating gives CSARGGTGSYEQYF.

The table lists this clonotype with a few counts. In DNA, the CDR3 is TGTGCCAGCAGCTTAGTAACAACTTACCAAGAGACCCAGTACTTC. It yields the protein CASSLVTTYQETQYF. The V and J genes are TRBV7-2 and TRBJ2-5; D not certain. Trimming took off 1 base at V and 0 bases at J, with 9 bases between the two ends. The CDR3 is 15 amino acids. Germline assignment: CDR1 SGHTA and CDR2 FQGNSA.

This clonotype was picked up a small number of times. J is TRBJ2-1 and V is TRBV20-1; D ambiguous. Trimming removed 0 bases at V and 4 bases at J, with 19 bases between. The CDR3 totals 17 residues. Germline CDR1 and CDR2: DFQATT and SNEGSKA (reference sequence). As DNA, the CDR3 is TGCAGTGCTAGAGATAATTTGAAATCGGTGCGGTACAATGAGCAGTTCTTC. Amino acid sequence: CSARDNLKSVRYNEQFF.

This clonotype appeared a few times. V is TRBV4-3 and J is TRBJ2-5; D ambiguous. This CDR3 comprises 15 residues. From germline, CDR1 is LGHNA and CDR2 YSLEER. V was shortened by 0 bases and J by 0 bases, with 8 bases between the two germline ends. The CDR3 DNA sequence: TGCGCCAGCAGCCAAGAACGGGTTTACCAAGAGACCCAGTACTTC. Its protein product is CASSQERVYQETQYF.

The genes are TRBV6-5 and TRBJ2-5; no firm D call. The last part of the DNA fits TRBJ2-1 better; the J call may be wrong. This CDR3 contains 14 residues. Germline V gene lookup returns CDR1 MNHEY and CDR2 SVGAGI. The CDR3 region is CASSYSMSSNEQFF. The CDR3 DNA follows: TGTGCCAGCAGTTACTCGATGTCTAGCAATGAGCAGTTCTTC.

This clonotype was detected only a few times. The J gene is TRBJ1-5, the V gene TRBV27, with a weak D call TRBD1 (6 bases). Trimming took 4 bases from V and 4 from J, leaving 20 bases between them. The length of the CDR3 is 17 residues. CDR1 MNHEY and CDR2 SMNVEV come from the germline V gene (reference sequence). The DNA of the CDR3 is TGTGCCAGCAGTTCCCCTCTTGAGGGAGGGGGGAATCAGCCCCAGCATTTT. This encodes CASSSPLEGGGNQPQHF.

V and J are TRBV5-5 and TRBJ2-5, with 14 bases identical to TRBD2. Trimming removed 2 bases from V and 6 bases from J; junction bases left unmatched: 3. The germline gives CDR1 SGHKS, CDR2 YYEKEE (reference sequence). The CDR3 consists of 15 residues. CDR3: CASSFGLAGGKTQYF. CDR3 in DNA: TGTGCCAGCAGCTTCGGACTAGCGGGGGGAAAGACCCAGTACTTC.

This clonotype turned up a few times. The chain carries TRBV6-2 or TRBV6-3 and TRBJ2-4; TRBD2 aligns across 13 bases. J was trimmed by 12 bases and V by 2 bases; bases with no gene match: 4. Looked up from germline, CDR1 is MNHEY and CDR2 is SVGEGT. The CDR3 is 14 residues long. CDR3 sequence reads: CASSYRGLAGTQYF. The CDR3 bases are TGTGCCAGCAGTTACAGGGGACTAGCGGGGACTCAGTACTTC.

The rearrangement joins TRBV29-1 to TRBJ2-5; 8 nucleotides align to TRBD1. Near its end, the DNA agrees better with TRBJ2-1, so the J call may be wrong. The CDR3 spans 12 residues. The V gene's germline CDR1 is SQVTM and CDR2 ANQGSEA. CDR3: CSSTDRGIEQFF. Written as DNA, the CDR3 is TGCAGCTCTACTGACAGGGGTATTGAGCAGTTCTTC.

V is TRBV7-3 and J is TRBJ2-5, with D tentatively TRBD1 (7 bases). The V and J ends lost 5 bases and 4 bases respectively, with 14 bases between them. CDR1 and CDR2 (germline): SGHTA, FQGTGA. This CDR3 comprises 14 residues. In DNA form, the CDR3 reads TGTGCCAGCAGCCCACAGGGGAGGACAGAGACCCAGTACTTC. This gives the protein CASSPQGRTETQYF.

This clonotype came up many times. This rearrangement joins TRBV29-1 to TRBJ2-5, with TRBD2 as a possible D gene (5 bases). Germline V gene lookup returns CDR1 SQVTM and CDR2 ANQGSEA. The V and J ends lost 4 bases and 0 bases respectively, with 9 bases between them. CDR3 length: 13 residues. Written as DNA, the CDR3 is TGCAGCGTTGGGAGGCCTAACCAAGAGACCCAGTACTTC. Translating it yields CSVGRPNQETQYF.

In DNA form, the CDR3 reads TGTGCCAGCAATCCCTCTGGGACACGCTACGAGCAGTACTTC. Translating gives CASNPSGTRYEQYF. This sequence joins TRBV12-3 or TRBV12-4 and TRBJ2-5, with D possibly TRBD1 on 6 matching bases. The J call is in doubt because the DNA end fits TRBJ2-7 better. This CDR3 comprises 14 residues.

The J gene is TRBJ2-5, the V gene TRBV10-3; 7 bases align to TRBD2. The end of the DNA is better explained by TRBJ2-1, so the J call may be wrong. CDR3 length: 11 amino acids. Germline V lookup: CDR1 ENHRY, CDR2 SYGVKD. DNA of the CDR3: TGTGCCATCAGGCTAGCGGACGAGCAGTTCTTC. This encodes CAIRLADEQFF.

The chain joins TRBV20-1 to TRBJ2-3; the match to TRBD2 covers 12 bases. Germline V gene data show CDR1 as DFQATT and CDR2 as SNEGSKA (reference sequence). The CDR3 consists of 16 residues. CDR3 sequence reads: CSAKSTSGGSTDTQYF. In DNA form, the CDR3 reads TGCAGCGCGAAATCGACTAGCGGGGGAAGCACAGATACGCAGTATTTT.